This T cell receptor (beta chain) was observed in a study of blood T cell repertoires in COVID-19. The method was immunoSEQ multiplex PCR; TCRdb's version includes in-frame clones alone and lacks a portion of them. The sample has fewer than 400,000 clones, about four fifths seen once; the top ten hold approximately 3%. Germline V gene data show CDR1 as SGHRS and CDR2 as YFSETQ. The CDR3 sequence is 13 residues long. J gave up 4 bases and V 3 bases, and 3 bases lay outside the gene matches. This TCR derives from a man aged 25-40 years with active or convalescent COVID-19. Sequencing was carried out using peripheral blood. The chain uses TRBV5-1 and TRBJ1-1; 7 nucleotides line up with TRBD1. The CDR3 DNA reads as TGCGCCAGCAGCTACAGGGGTGTCACTGAAGCTTTCTTT. Translating it yields CASSYRGVTEAFF.